Listed here are 22 T cell receptor beta chains from one sample, sequenced in a study of graft-versus-host responses after intestinal transplantation. Here immunoSEQ multiplex PCR was the method, and the copy in TCRdb shows in-frame clones only, minus some. This sample has over 45,000 clones, with around 93% found just once. Their cognate antigens are unknown. The sample here was unstimulated CD4+ T cells sorted from spleen or lymph node cells, taken before transplant. The receptor source for this set is a human donor who was the organ donor for an intestinal transplant.

This clone turned up a few times. The V call is TRBV18, the J call TRBJ1-5; D uncertain. Per germline, CDR1 KGHSH and CDR2 LQKENI. The CDR3 has 17 residues. V was cut by 3 bases and J by 0 bases, with 15 bases left in between. CDR3: CASSPWRKGYSNQPQHF. The DNA for the CDR3 is TGTGCCAGCTCACCGTGGAGGAAGGGATATAGCAATCAGCCCCAGCATTTT.

The chain links TRBV30 to TRBJ1-1; D unclear. The V end lost 1 base, the J end lost 5 bases, and 8 bases lay between the germline ends. Germline-derived CDR1 and CDR2 are GTSNPN and SVGIG (reference sequence). The CDR3 spans 12 residues. CDR3 coding DNA: TGTGCCTGGAGTGAAGGCAGGACTGAAGCTTTCTTT. It codes for CAWSEGRTEAFF.

The gene calls are TRBV6-5 and TRBJ2-3, with D tentatively TRBD2 (6 bases). The CDR3 consists of 15 residues. Trimming pared 0 bases from V and 6 bases from J, leaving 13 bases between. Germline CDR1 MNHEY, CDR2 SVGAGI. CDR3 region: CASSYSGGYRDTQYF. CDR3 in DNA: TGTGCCAGCAGTTACTCTGGGGGGTACCGGGATACGCAGTATTTT.

This clone was detected once. The chain recombines TRBV4-1 with TRBJ2-3; D may match TRBD1 or TRBD2 (5 bases each). Per the germline V gene, CDR1 is MGHRA and CDR2 is YSYEKL. The CDR3 is 14 residues long. Trimming took off 4 bases at V and 1 base at J, with 9 bases between the two ends. CDR3 DNA sequence: TGCGCCAGCAGCCTACGGGGCCGCACAGATACGCAGTATTTT. This codes for CASSLRGRTDTQYF.

The chain employs TRBV6-5 and TRBJ2-7; D gene unclear. CDR1 MNHEY and CDR2 SVGAGI come from the germline V gene. The CDR3 runs 13 residues. The germline V and J ends were trimmed by 2 bases and 1 base, with 6 bases remaining between them. CDR3 coding DNA: TGTGCCAGCAGTTACAAGGTTTCCTACGAGCAGTACTTC. This encodes CASSYKVSYEQYF.

The chain is built from TRBV6-5 and TRBJ2-3; 7 nucleotides line up with TRBD2. V dropped 8 bases and J dropped 4; count of bases not matched to a gene: 6. The CDR3 loop spans 13 amino acids. Germline V CDR1 and CDR2: MNHEY, SVGAGI. CDR3 bases: TGTGCCAGCGGAATCCGGGGGGCAGATACGCAGTATTTT. Amino acids: CASGIRGADTQYF.

V and J are TRBV30 and TRBJ1-5, with 10 nucleotides matching TRBD1. Germline CDR1 is GTSNPN and CDR2 is SVGIG (reference sequence). Trimming took 5 bases from V and 6 from J; bases not matched to a gene: 10. This CDR3 contains 15 residues. The CDR3 sequence is CAWGVTGGMSQPQHF. CDR3 coding DNA: TGTGCCTGGGGAGTGACAGGGGGCATGAGTCAGCCCCAGCATTTT. Combining the CDR3 with reference TRBV30 and TRBJ1-5 gives the whole variable domain SQTIHQWPATLVQPVGSPLSLECTVEGTSNPNLYWYRQAAGRGLQLLFYSVGIGQISSEVPQNLSASRPQDRQFILSSKKLLLSDSGFYLCAWGVTGGMSQPQHFGDGTRLSIL.

The gene calls are TRBV7-8 and TRBJ1-2; the D gene is possibly TRBD1 (5 bases). V shed 2 bases and J shed 0 bases, with 10 bases lying between them. The CDR3 is 15 residues long. Germline V gene lookup returns CDR1 SGHVS and CDR2 FQNEAQ. Here the CDR3 DNA reads TGTGCCAGCAGCTTACGACAGAGGGCTAACTATGGCTACACCTTC. Translated: CASSLRQRANYGYTF.

The DNA of the CDR3 is TGTGCCAGCAGCCCCAACTCCCGGCAGACAGGGAACTATGGCTACACCTTC. The encoded protein is CASSPNSRQTGNYGYTF. The chain couples TRBV27 to TRBJ1-2; TRBD1 aligns across 7 bases. The CDR3 sequence is 17 residues long. After removal of 6 bases from V and 2 bases from J, the junction contained 15 bases not matched to a gene. Germline V gene data show CDR1 as MNHEY and CDR2 as SMNVEV (reference sequence).

The chain couples TRBV4-2 to TRBJ2-3; possible D gene TRBD2, 5 bases. The CDR3 is 12 amino acids. V lost 4 bases and J 7 bases, leaving 9 bases between the germline ends. Germline loops: CDR1 LGHNA, CDR2 YNFKEQ. CDR3 sequence: CASSLAGNTQYF. DNA for the CDR3: TGTGCCAGCAGCCTAGCCGGGAATACGCAGTATTTT.

V gene TRBV7-2 combines with J gene TRBJ1-2; no clear D. The CDR3 is made up of 16 amino acids. V dropped 0 bases and J dropped 0 bases, with 11 bases sitting between them. CDR1 is SGHTA and CDR2 is FQGNSA in the germline V gene. The CDR3 DNA reads as TGTGCCAGCAGCTTAGCCCGGGGATTAGCTAACTATGGCTACACCTTC. This sequence encodes CASSLARGLANYGYTF.

The chain combines TRBV7-3 with TRBJ2-1, with 11 bases lining up with TRBD2. Germline CDR1 SGHTA, CDR2 FQGTGA. The CDR3 totals 15 residues. V gave up 5 bases and J gave up 3 bases; unmatched junction bases: 3. The CDR3 DNA sequence: TGTGCCAGCAGCGAGGGACTAGCGGACTACAATGAGCAGTTCTTC. Protein: CASSEGLADYNEQFF. The full variable domain, rest sourced from reference TRBV7-3 and TRBJ2-1, is GAGVSQTPSNKVTEKGKYVELRCDPISGHTALYWYRQSLGQGPEFLIYFQGTGAADDSGLPNDRFFAVRPEGSVSTLKIQRTERGDSAVYLCASSEGLADYNEQFFGPGTRLTVL.

This clone was seen only once. The chain couples TRBV5-5 to TRBJ1-6, with D tentatively TRBD1 (6 bases). Per the germline V gene, CDR1 is SGHKS and CDR2 is YYEKEE (reference sequence). With 1 base removed from V and 10 bases from J, the gap between germline ends came to 9 bases. CDR3 length equals 13 residues. The CDR3 protein is CASSLTGRSPLHF. Written as DNA, the CDR3 is TGTGCCAGCAGCTTGACAGGGCGGTCACCCCTCCACTTT.

V is TRBV6-5 and J is TRBJ1-4; no firm D call. V shed 2 bases and J shed 4 bases, with 11 bases lying between them. CDR3 length: 15 residues. Germline V lookup: CDR1 MNHEY, CDR2 SVGAGI. CDR3 protein: CASSYGWAYNEKLFF. CDR3 DNA sequence: TGTGCCAGCAGTTACGGGTGGGCCTATAATGAAAAACTGTTTTTT.

CDR3 DNA: TGTGCCAGCACCCGACAGGGGGGCAGTCAGCCCCAGCATTTT. Protein: CASTRQGGSQPQHF. This rearrangement joins TRBV6-6 to TRBJ1-5; TRBD1 aligns across 9 bases. CDR1 MNHNY and CDR2 SVGAGI come from the germline V gene (reference sequence). The CDR3 spans 14 residues. V was pared by 7 bases and J by 6 bases, with 7 bases of the junction left unmatched.

The gene calls are TRBV7-2 and TRBJ2-7; 9 bases match TRBD1. CDR3 size: 17 residues. The germline V gene encodes CDR1 SGHTA and CDR2 FQGNSA. V gave up 2 bases and J gave up 6 bases; unmatched junction bases: 14. CDR3 sequence (DNA): TGTGCCAGCAGCTTACTTCCGGGACAGGGCTACTCAGGCGAGCAGTACTTC. Translated: CASSLLPGQGYSGEQYF.

This clone was picked up one time. CDR3 region: CSVTAGTVYGYTF. CDR3 bases: TGCAGCGTAACAGCCGGGACAGTCTATGGCTACACCTTC. The chain links TRBV29-1 to TRBJ1-2; the match to TRBD1 covers 7 bases. The CDR3 contains 13 residues. The junction had 8 bases not matched to a gene; V was cut back by 6 bases and J by 4 bases. Germline CDR1 reads SQVTM; CDR2 reads ANQGSEA.

The CDR3 loop reads CASSQDLTEAFF. CDR3 in DNA: TGTGCCAGCAGCCAAGATTTGACTGAAGCTTTCTTT. The chain recombines TRBV4-2 with TRBJ1-1; D gene unclear. The germline V gene encodes CDR1 LGHNA and CDR2 YNFKEQ. Trimming stripped 0 bases from V and 5 bases from J, with 4 bases between. This CDR3 spans 12 amino acids.

The V call is TRBV18, the J call TRBJ1-3; 10 bases agree with TRBD1. Trimming at V came to 6 bases and at J to 2 bases, leaving 4 bases not matched to a gene. This CDR3 is 15 amino acids long. Germline V gene data show CDR1 as KGHSH and CDR2 as LQKENI. The CDR3 bases are TGTGCCAGCTCGGTCGGACAGGGGGCTGGAAACACCATATATTTT. Protein sequence: CASSVGQGAGNTIYF. Full variable domain (rest looked up from reference TRBV18 and TRBJ1-3): NAGVMQNPRHLVRRRGQEARLRCSPMKGHSHVYWYRQLPEEGLKFMVYLQKENIIDESGMPKERFSAEFPKEGPSILRIQQVVRGDSAAYFCASSVGQGAGNTIYFGEGSWLTVV.

This clone was observed once. The V call is TRBV7-9, the J call TRBJ1-2, with D possibly matching TRBD1 (5 bases). V was clipped by 4 bases and J by 0 bases, with 18 bases between them. This CDR3 region has 17 residues. CDR1 is SEHNR and CDR2 is FQNEAQ in the germline V gene (reference sequence). This CDR3 is CASSYAPARVSNYGYTF. In nucleotides, the CDR3 is TGTGCCAGCAGCTACGCCCCCGCCAGGGTCTCTAACTATGGCTACACCTTC.

The chain has TRBV7-2 and TRBJ1-4; 10 bases are a match to TRBD1. Germline V CDR1 and CDR2: SGHTA, FQGNSA. Trimming cost V 5 bases and J 8 bases; bases outside gene matches: 8. The CDR3 consists of 15 residues. The CDR3 sequence is CASSARQGAREKLFF. DNA of the CDR3: TGTGCCAGCAGCGCGCGACAGGGGGCGCGCGAAAAACTGTTTTTT. The entire variable domain, with the rest obtained from reference TRBV7-2 and TRBJ1-4, is as follows: GAGVSQSPSNKVTEKGKDVELRCDPISGHTALYWYRQSLGQGLEFLIYFQGNSAPDKSGLPSDRFSAERTGGSVSTLTIQRTQQEDSAVYLCASSARQGAREKLFFGSGTQLSVL.

The chain couples TRBV18 to TRBJ2-5, with 12 bases identical to TRBD2. Judging by the DNA end, TRBJ2-7 fits better; the J call may be wrong. Germline V gene lookup returns CDR1 KGHSH and CDR2 LQKENI. This CDR3 is 16 amino acids long. As DNA, the CDR3 is TGTGCCAGCTCACCTCTAGCGGGGGGGACGAGGTACGAGCAGTACTTC. Translation: CASSPLAGGTRYEQYF.